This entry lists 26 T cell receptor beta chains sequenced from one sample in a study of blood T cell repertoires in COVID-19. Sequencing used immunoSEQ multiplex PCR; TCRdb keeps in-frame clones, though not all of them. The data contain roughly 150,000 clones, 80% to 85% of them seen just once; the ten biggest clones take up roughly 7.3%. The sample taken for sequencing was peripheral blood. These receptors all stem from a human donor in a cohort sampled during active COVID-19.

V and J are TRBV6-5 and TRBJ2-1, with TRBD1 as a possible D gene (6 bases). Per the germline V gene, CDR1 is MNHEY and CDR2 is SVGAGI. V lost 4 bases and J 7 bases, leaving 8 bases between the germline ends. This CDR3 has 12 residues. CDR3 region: CASSSTGNEQFF. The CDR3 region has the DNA TGTGCCAGCAGTTCTACAGGGAATGAGCAGTTCTTC.

As DNA, the CDR3 is TGCAGCGTTTCCGACAGGGGGACCATTAACTATGGCTACACCTTC. As protein: CSVSDRGTINYGYTF. The gene calls are TRBV29-1 and TRBJ1-2, with TRBD1 matching over 9 bases. This CDR3 contains 15 residues. Germline CDR1 and CDR2: SQVTM and ANQGSEA. With 5 bases clipped from V and 1 base from J, the junction kept 8 bases outside the gene matches.

The CDR3 loop reads CASSEKRGGPDTQYF. DNA for the CDR3: TGTGCCAGCAGTGAGAAACGGGGGGGCCCAGATACGCAGTATTTT. The rearrangement joins TRBV2 to TRBJ2-3; TRBD2 agrees at 8 bases. The CDR3 runs 15 residues. V gave up 3 bases and J gave up 4 bases; unmatched junction bases: 6. In germline, CDR1 is SNHLY, CDR2 FYNNEI.

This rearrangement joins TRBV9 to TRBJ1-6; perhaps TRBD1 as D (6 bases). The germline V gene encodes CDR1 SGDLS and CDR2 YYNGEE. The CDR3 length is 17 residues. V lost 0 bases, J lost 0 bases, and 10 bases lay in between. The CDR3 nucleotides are TGTGCCAGCAGCGTAGCGGGGGGCAGCTCCTATAATTCACCCCTCCACTTT. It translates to CASSVAGGSSYNSPLHF.

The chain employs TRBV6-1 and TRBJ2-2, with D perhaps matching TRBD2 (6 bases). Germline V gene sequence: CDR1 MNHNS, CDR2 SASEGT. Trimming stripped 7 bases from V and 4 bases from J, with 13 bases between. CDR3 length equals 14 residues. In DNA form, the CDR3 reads TGTGCCAGCACGTTTCGGGGGTTCACCGGGGAGCTGTTTTTT. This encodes CASTFRGFTGELFF.

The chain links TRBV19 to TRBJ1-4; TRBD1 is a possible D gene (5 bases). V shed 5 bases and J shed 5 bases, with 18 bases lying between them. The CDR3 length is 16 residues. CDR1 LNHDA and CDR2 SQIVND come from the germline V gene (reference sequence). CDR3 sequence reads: CASSLRDFGGNEKLFF. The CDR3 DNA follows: TGTGCCAGTAGTCTTCGAGACTTCGGGGGGAATGAAAAACTGTTTTTT.

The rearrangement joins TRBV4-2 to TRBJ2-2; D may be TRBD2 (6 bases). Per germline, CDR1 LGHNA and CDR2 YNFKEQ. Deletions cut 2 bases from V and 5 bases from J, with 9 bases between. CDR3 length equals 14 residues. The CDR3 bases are TGTGCCAGCAGCCAAACCCGGGGGACCGGGGAGCTGTTTTTT. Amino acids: CASSQTRGTGELFF.

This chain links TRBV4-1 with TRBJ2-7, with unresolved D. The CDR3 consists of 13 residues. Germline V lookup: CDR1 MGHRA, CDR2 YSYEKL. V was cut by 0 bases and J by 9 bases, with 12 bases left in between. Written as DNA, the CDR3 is TGCGCCAGCAGCCAAGATTCAAAGTATAGGCAGTACTTC. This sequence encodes CASSQDSKYRQYF.

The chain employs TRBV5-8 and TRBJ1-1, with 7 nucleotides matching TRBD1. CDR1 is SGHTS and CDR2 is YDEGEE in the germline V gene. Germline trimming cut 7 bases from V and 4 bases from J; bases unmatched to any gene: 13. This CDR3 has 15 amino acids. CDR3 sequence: CASPMRGQYLTEAFF. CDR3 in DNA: TGTGCCAGCCCCATGAGGGGACAGTATCTCACTGAAGCTTTCTTT.

This CDR3 is CASSYRQAGGTDTQYF. CDR3 DNA sequence: TGTGCCAGCAGCTACCGTCAAGCGGGGGGCACAGATACGCAGTATTTT. The chain combines TRBV9 with TRBJ2-3; TRBD2 agrees at 8 bases. Per the germline V gene, CDR1 is SGDLS and CDR2 is YYNGEE. Losses at the gene ends were 4 bases for V and 1 base for J; bases not matched to a gene: 8. This CDR3 has 16 residues.

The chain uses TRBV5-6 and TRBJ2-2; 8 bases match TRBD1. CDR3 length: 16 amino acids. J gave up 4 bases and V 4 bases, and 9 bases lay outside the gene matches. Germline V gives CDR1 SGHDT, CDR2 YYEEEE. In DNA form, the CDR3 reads TGTGCCAGCAGCACCGGGACAGGCGTCTCCACCGGGGAGCTGTTTTTT. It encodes CASSTGTGVSTGELFF.

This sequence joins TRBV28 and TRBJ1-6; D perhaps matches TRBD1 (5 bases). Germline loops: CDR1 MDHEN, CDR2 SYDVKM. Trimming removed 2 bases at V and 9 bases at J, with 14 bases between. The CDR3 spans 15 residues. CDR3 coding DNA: TGTGCCAGCAGTTTAGCAGGACGGGACTCTTCACCCCTCCACTTT. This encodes CASSLAGRDSSPLHF. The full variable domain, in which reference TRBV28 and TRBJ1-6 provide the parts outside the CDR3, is DVKVTQSSRYLVKRTGEKVFLECVQDMDHENMFWYRQDPGLGLRLIYFSYDVKMKEKGDIPEGYSVSREKKERFSLILESASTNQTSMYLCASSLAGRDSSPLHFGNGTRLTVT.

The chain's CDR3 is CASSLRTSGGPDTQYF. In DNA form, the CDR3 reads TGTGCCAGCAGCCTCCGGACTAGCGGGGGTCCAGATACGCAGTATTTT. This chain links TRBV11-3 with TRBJ2-3, with TRBD2 identical over 13 bases. J gave up 4 bases and V 5 bases, and 6 bases lay outside the gene matches. Germline CDR1 reads SGHNT; CDR2 reads YENEEA. This CDR3 spans 16 amino acids.

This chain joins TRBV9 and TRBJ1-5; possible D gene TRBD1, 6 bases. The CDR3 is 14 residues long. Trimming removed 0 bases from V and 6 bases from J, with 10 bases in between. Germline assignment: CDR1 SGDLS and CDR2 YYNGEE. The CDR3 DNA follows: TGTGCCAGCAGCGTAGGCGGGGGGCCTCAGCCCCAGCATTTT. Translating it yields CASSVGGGPQPQHF.

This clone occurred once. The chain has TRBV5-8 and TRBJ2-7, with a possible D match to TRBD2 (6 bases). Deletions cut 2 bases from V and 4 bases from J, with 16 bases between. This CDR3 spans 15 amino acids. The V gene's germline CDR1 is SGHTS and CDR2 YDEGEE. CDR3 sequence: CASSFTGVPRYEQYF. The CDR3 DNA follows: TGTGCCAGCAGCTTTACGGGGGTTCCGCGGTACGAGCAGTACTTC.

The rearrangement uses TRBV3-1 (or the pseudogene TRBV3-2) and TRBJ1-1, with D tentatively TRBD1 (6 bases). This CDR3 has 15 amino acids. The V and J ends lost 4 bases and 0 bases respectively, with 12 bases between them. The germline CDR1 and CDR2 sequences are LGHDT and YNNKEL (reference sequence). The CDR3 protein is CASSLRGQMNTEAFF. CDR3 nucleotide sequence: TGTGCCAGCAGCCTCAGGGGACAAATGAACACTGAAGCTTTCTTT.

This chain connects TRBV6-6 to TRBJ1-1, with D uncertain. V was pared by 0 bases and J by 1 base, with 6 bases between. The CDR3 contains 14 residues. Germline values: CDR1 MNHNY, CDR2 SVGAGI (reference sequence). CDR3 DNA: TGTGCCAGCAGTTACTCGGGGAGGAACACTGAAGCTTTCTTT. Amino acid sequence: CASSYSGRNTEAFF.

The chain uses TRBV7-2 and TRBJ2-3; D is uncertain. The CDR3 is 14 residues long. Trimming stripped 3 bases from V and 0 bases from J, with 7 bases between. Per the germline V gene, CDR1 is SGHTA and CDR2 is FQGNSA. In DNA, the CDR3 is TGTGCCAGCAGCTTGAGTCCTAGCACAGATACGCAGTATTTT. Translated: CASSLSPSTDTQYF. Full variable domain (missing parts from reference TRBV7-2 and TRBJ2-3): GAGVSQSPSNKVTEKGKDVELRCDPISGHTALYWYRQSLGQGLEFLIYFQGNSAPDKSGLPSDRFSAERTGGSVSTLTIQRTQQEDSAVYLCASSLSPSTDTQYFGPGTRLTVL.

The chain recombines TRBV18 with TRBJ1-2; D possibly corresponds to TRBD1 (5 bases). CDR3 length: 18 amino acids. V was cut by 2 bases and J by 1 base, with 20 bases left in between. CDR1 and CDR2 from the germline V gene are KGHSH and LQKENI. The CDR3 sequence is CASSPSGVGAGRNYGYTF. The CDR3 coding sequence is TGTGCCAGCTCACCATCGGGGGTAGGGGCAGGACGTAACTATGGCTACACCTTC.

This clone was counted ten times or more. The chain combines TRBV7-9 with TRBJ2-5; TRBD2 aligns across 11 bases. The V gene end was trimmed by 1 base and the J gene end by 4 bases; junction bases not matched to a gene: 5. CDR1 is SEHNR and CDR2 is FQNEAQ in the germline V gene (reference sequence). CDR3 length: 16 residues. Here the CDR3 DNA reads TGTGCCAGCAGCTTAGAAGCTAGCGGGGGGAGAGAGACCCAGTACTTC. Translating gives CASSLEASGGRETQYF. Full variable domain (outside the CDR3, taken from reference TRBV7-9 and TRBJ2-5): DTGVSQNPRHKITKRGQNVTFRCDPISEHNRLYWYRQTLGQGPEFLTYFQNEAQLEKSRLLSDRFSAERPKGSFSTLEIQRTEQGDSAMYLCASSLEASGGRETQYFGPGTRLLVL.

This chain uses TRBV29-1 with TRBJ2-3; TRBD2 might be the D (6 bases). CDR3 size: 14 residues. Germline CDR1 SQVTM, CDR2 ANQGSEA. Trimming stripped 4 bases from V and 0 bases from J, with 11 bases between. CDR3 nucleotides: TGCAGCGTTGGGGACGGGGGTAGCACAGATACGCAGTATTTT. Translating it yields CSVGDGGSTDTQYF.

The CDR3 spells CASSSLTGTGSRQPQHF. The DNA for the CDR3 is TGTGCCAGCAGCTCCCTGACCGGGACAGGGTCTCGGCAGCCCCAGCATTTT. The chain is built from TRBV5-6 and TRBJ1-5, with 9 bases matching TRBD1. This CDR3 has 17 amino acids. Germline-derived CDR1 and CDR2 are SGHDT and YYEEEE. With V trimmed by 3 bases and J by 7 bases, 14 bases remained unmatched.

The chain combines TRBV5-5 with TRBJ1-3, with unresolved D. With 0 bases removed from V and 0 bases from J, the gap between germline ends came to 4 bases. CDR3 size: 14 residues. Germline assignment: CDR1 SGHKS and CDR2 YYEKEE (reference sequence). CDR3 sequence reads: CASSLDSSGNTIYF. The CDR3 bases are TGTGCCAGCAGCTTGGACAGCTCTGGAAACACCATATATTTT.

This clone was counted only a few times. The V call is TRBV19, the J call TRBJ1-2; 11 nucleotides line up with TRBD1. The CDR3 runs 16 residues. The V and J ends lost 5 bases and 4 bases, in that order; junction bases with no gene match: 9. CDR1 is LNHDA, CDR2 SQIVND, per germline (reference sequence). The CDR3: CASSSGQGAIIYGYTF. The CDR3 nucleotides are TGTGCCAGTAGTTCAGGACAGGGGGCGATTATCTATGGCTACACCTTC.

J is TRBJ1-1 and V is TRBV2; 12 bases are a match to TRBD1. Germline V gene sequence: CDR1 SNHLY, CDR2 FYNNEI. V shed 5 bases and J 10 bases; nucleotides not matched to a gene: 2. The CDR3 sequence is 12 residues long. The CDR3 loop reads CASSRDRGLAFF. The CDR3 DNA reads TGTGCCAGCAGTCGGGACAGGGGGCTAGCTTTCTTT.

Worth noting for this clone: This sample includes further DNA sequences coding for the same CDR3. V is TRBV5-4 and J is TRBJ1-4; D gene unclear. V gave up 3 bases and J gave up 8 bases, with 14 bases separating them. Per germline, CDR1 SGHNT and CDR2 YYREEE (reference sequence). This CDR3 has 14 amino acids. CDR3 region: CASSSGSRREKLFF. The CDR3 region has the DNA TGTGCCAGCAGCTCTGGATCCCGGCGGGAAAAACTGTTTTTT.